The T cell receptor beta chain described here comes from a study of T cell repertoires in cytomegalovirus infection. Looking at the study overall: CMV infection and matching HLA type were both indicated by public TCR beta signatures.

TCRdb redid the calling of the reads with MiXCR, one entry per CDR3 protein. The table includes 650,000 to 850,000 distinct CDR3 sequences, 25% to 35% detected once. Whole-study findings and limits: Summed frequency of shared TCR beta families picked out CMV carriers who also had the relevant HLA.

Looked up from germline, CDR1 is MGHDK and CDR2 is SYGVNS. The CDR3 loop spans 14 amino acids. V trimming: 4 bases; J trimming: 3 bases; junction bases outside the gene matches: 5. Turning to this clonotype: The antigen is undetermined.

The chain joins TRBV25-1 to TRBJ1-1; TRBD1 aligns across 7 bases. The TCR sequence derives from a human donor in good health (CMV status not recorded). Some clones in this sample may be carry-over from other donors' samples. The sample here was cultured CD8+ T cells from PBMCs, taken from culture after CMV antigen stimulation. Here the CDR3 DNA reads TGTGCCAGCAGTGGTACAGGGGTGGACACTGAAGCTTTCTTT. Its translation is CASSGTGVDTEAFF. The full variable domain, rest sourced from reference TRBV25-1 and TRBJ1-1, is EADIYQTPRYLVIGTGKKITLECSQTMGHDKMYWYQQDPGMELHLIHYSYGVNSTEKGDLSSESTVSRIRTEHFPLTLESARPSHTSQYLCASSGTGVDTEAFFGQGTRLTVV.